These 32 T cell receptor beta chains came from one sample sequenced in a study of CD8 T cells in ankylosing spondylitis. The study's findings and limits: Seemingly characteristic of ankylosing spondylitis blood was a TCR beta motif consisting of under 10 highly homologous variants.

Their antigens remain unidentified. TCRdb itself ran the 5' RACE reads through MiXCR, one entry per CDR3 protein. The sample includes about 390,000 distinct CDR3 sequences, approximately 20% seen only once; the top ten take roughly a sixth. Sequencing used blood, either unsorted or a sorted T cell fraction (not recorded which). The source of these receptors is a male donor with ankylosing spondylitis.

This clonotype was counted only a few times. The chain employs TRBV18 and TRBJ2-6, with D perhaps matching TRBD1 (5 bases). The V gene lost 2 bases and the J gene lost 0 bases, with 8 bases spanning the gap. From germline, CDR1 is KGHSH and CDR2 LQKENI. The CDR3 length is 16 residues. The CDR3 loop reads CASSPDRNSGANVLTF. In DNA, the CDR3 is TGTGCCAGCTCACCAGACAGAAACTCTGGGGCCAACGTCCTGACTTTC.

The V and J genes are TRBV20-1 and TRBJ1-6; tentative D call: TRBD1 (5 bases). Trimming took off 3 bases at V and 10 bases at J, with 10 bases between the two ends. The CDR3 is 12 residues long. From germline, CDR1 is DFQATT and CDR2 SNEGSKA (reference sequence). The CDR3 reads CSASPQGSPLHF. CDR3 nucleotide sequence: TGCAGTGCTAGTCCCCAGGGCTCACCCCTCCACTTT.

The chain employs TRBV19 and TRBJ2-5, with 12 positions matching TRBD2. The germline V gene encodes CDR1 LNHDA and CDR2 SQIVND (reference sequence). The CDR3 has 15 residues. Trimming cost V 8 bases and J 4 bases; bases outside gene matches: 8. CDR3 sequence: CASGGPGLAGETQYF. The CDR3 DNA reads as TGTGCCAGTGGGGGACCGGGACTAGCGGGAGAGACCCAGTACTTC.

The chain is built from TRBV30 and TRBJ2-3; 13 bases align to TRBD2. J lost 5 bases, V lost 7 bases, and 9 bases had no gene match. The CDR3 runs to 15 residues. Germline assignment: CDR1 GTSNPN and CDR2 SVGIG (reference sequence). The CDR3 bases are TGTGCCTACTCAGGGACTAGCGGGATTGTAGATACGCAGTATTTT. The encoded protein is CAYSGTSGIVDTQYF. The whole variable domain, filled in from reference TRBV30 and TRBJ2-3, reads SQTIHQWPATLVQPVGSPLSLECTVEGTSNPNLYWYRQAAGRGLQLLFYSVGIGQISSEVPQNLSASRPQDRQFILSSKKLLLSDSGFYLCAYSGTSGIVDTQYFGPGTRLTVL.

There are a few counts of this clonotype. The gene calls are TRBV7-8 and TRBJ2-2, with 11 bases identical to TRBD2. Germline values: CDR1 SGHVS, CDR2 FQNEAQ. V was clipped by 5 bases and J by 0 bases; unmatched bases: 5. This CDR3 has 17 residues. CDR3 sequence reads: CASSLLAGGANTGELFF. For the CDR3, the DNA is TGTGCCAGCAGCCTCCTAGCGGGAGGCGCGAACACCGGGGAGCTGTTTTTT.

This clonotype showed up many times. The J gene is TRBJ2-7, the V gene TRBV12-3 or TRBV12-4; perhaps TRBD1 as D (6 bases). Trimming removed 4 bases from V and 0 bases from J, with 19 bases in between. The CDR3 is 17 residues long. The CDR3 nucleotides are TGTGCCAGCAGTTCACCCGCGGGCAGGGGCTTCTCCTACGAGCAGTACTTC. Translated, it gives CASSSPAGRGFSYEQYF.

This clonotype came up a few times. The chain uses TRBV27 and TRBJ2-1; maybe TRBD1 (6 bases). The CDR3 consists of 14 residues. The V and J ends lost 0 bases and 7 bases respectively, with 10 bases between them. Germline CDR1 MNHEY, CDR2 SMNVEV (reference sequence). CDR3 amino acids: CASSLSFRGNEQFF. In DNA, the CDR3 is TGTGCCAGCAGTTTATCGTTCAGGGGAAATGAGCAGTTCTTC.

J is TRBJ2-1 and V is TRBV24-1; perhaps TRBD1 as D (5 bases). Germline assignment: CDR1 KGHDR and CDR2 SFDVKD. V lost 10 bases and J 5 bases, leaving 8 bases between the germline ends. The CDR3 consists of 11 residues. The CDR3 nucleotides read TGTGCCACATGGGGCAACAATGAGCAGTTCTTC. Its translation is CATWGNNEQFF.

This clonotype has only a few counts. The gene calls are TRBV5-1 and TRBJ2-1; D might be TRBD1 (5 bases). This CDR3 is built from 15 residues. Looked up from germline, CDR1 is SGHRS and CDR2 is YFSETQ. Trimming removed 0 bases at V and 2 bases at J, with 9 bases between. Here the CDR3 reads CASSLEGRPYNEQFF. For the CDR3, the DNA is TGCGCCAGCAGCTTGGAGGGGCGGCCCTACAATGAGCAGTTCTTC.

This clonotype was counted a few times. V and J are TRBV10-3 and TRBJ2-1; D not resolved. Germline CDR1 reads ENHRY; CDR2 reads SYGVKD. Between the trimmed V and J ends, which lost 2 bases and 5 bases, there was a span of 10 bases. CDR3 size: 14 residues. CDR3 protein: CAISEQLSDNEQFF. Here the CDR3 DNA reads TGTGCCATCAGTGAGCAGCTAAGCGACAATGAGCAGTTCTTC.

The table lists this clonotype with a few counts. The chain links TRBV29-1 to TRBJ2-3, with D maybe TRBD2 (6 bases). Germline values: CDR1 SQVTM, CDR2 ANQGSEA. The V end was cut by 1 base, the J end by 6 bases, with 14 bases between. This CDR3 comprises 14 residues. The CDR3 sequence: CSVEVGGGWDTQYF. The CDR3 DNA reads as TGCAGCGTTGAAGTCGGGGGTGGTTGGGATACGCAGTATTTT.

A few counts support this clonotype. This chain links TRBV9 with TRBJ2-1; TRBD1 matches at 7 bases. The CDR3 is made up of 17 amino acids. CDR1 is SGDLS and CDR2 is YYNGEE in the germline V gene. Trimming took 5 bases from V and 3 from J; bases not matched to a gene: 14. The CDR3 nucleotides read TGTGCCAGCAGTACGAACAGGGGCGCCCTTAACTACAATGAGCAGTTCTTC. The encoded protein is CASSTNRGALNYNEQFF. Variable domain in full (rest from reference TRBV9 and TRBJ2-1): DSGVTQTPKHLITATGQRVTLRCSPRSGDLSVYWYQQSLDQGLQFLIQYYNGEERAKGNILERFSAQQFPDLHSELNLSSLELGDSALYFCASSTNRGALNYNEQFFGPGTRLTVL.

The table lists this clonotype with a few counts. The chain employs TRBV5-6 and TRBJ1-1; 8 bases map to TRBD1. This CDR3 is built from 15 residues. With V trimmed by 3 bases and J by 2 bases, 6 bases remained unmatched. Germline CDR1 SGHDT, CDR2 YYEEEE. The chain's CDR3 is CASSYSDRGNTEAFF. The CDR3, as DNA: TGTGCCAGCAGCTACTCCGACAGGGGTAACACTGAAGCTTTCTTT.

This clonotype was detected only a few times. The chain carries TRBV7-2 and TRBJ2-5, with 15 positions matching TRBD2. The CDR3 totals 17 residues. V shed 4 bases, J shed 5 bases, and the junction held 8 bases outside the gene matches. Germline V CDR1 and CDR2: SGHTA, FQGNSA. The CDR3, as DNA: TGTGCCAGCAGCTCGAGGACTAGCGGGGGGGGAGGGGAGACCCAGTACTTC. Its translation: CASSSRTSGGGGETQYF.

This clonotype was picked up a small number of times. This chain links TRBV7-2 with TRBJ2-2; 7 bases map to TRBD2. Germline lookup yields CDR1 SGHTA and CDR2 FQGNSA. With V trimmed by 4 bases and J by 7 bases, 15 bases remained unmatched. The CDR3 is 17 residues long. This CDR3 reads CASSSVAAGVIIGELFF. The DNA for the CDR3 is TGTGCCAGCAGCTCGGTCGCGGCGGGAGTGATTATCGGGGAGCTGTTTTTT.

This clonotype came up a few times. This chain uses TRBV20-1 with TRBJ1-1; 8 bases map to TRBD1. The CDR3 extends over 14 amino acids. V dropped 0 bases and J dropped 2; count of bases not matched to a gene: 2. CDR1 is DFQATT and CDR2 is SNEGSKA in the germline V gene (reference sequence). The CDR3 bases are TGCAGTGCTAGAGATCCAGGGGGCAACACTGAAGCTTTCTTT. Its protein is CSARDPGGNTEAFF.

This clonotype was observed a few times. V gene TRBV12-3 or TRBV12-4 combines with J gene TRBJ2-1; D possibly matches TRBD1 or TRBD2 (5 bases each). Trimming removed 3 bases from V and 9 bases from J, with 15 bases in between. The CDR3 covers 14 residues. This CDR3 is CASSFERDVPEQFF. CDR3 in DNA: TGTGCCAGCAGTTTTGAACGGGACGTTCCTGAGCAGTTCTTC.

The chain combines TRBV5-1 with TRBJ2-4, with D tentatively TRBD1 or TRBD2 (6 bases each). V was pared by 4 bases and J by 8 bases, with 10 bases between. The CDR3 is made up of 12 amino acids. Per the germline V gene, CDR1 is SGHRS and CDR2 is YFSETQ. The CDR3 loop reads CASSPGAHIQYF. CDR3 nucleotide sequence: TGCGCCAGCAGCCCGGGGGCCCACATTCAGTACTTC.

In its sample, this clonotype was seen a few times. The V call is TRBV11-3, the J call TRBJ2-5; D is uncertain. The CDR3 length is 15 residues. Germline V gene data show CDR1 as SGHNT and CDR2 as YENEEA. Trimming cost V 3 bases and J 2 bases, with 13 bases left between them. CDR3 in amino acids: CASSFRSGRQETQYF. The CDR3 DNA is TGTGCCAGCAGCTTTAGGTCGGGTAGGCAAGAGACCCAGTACTTC.

The V gene is TRBV25-1, the J gene TRBJ2-5; the D gene is possibly TRBD1 (6 bases). CDR1 is MGHDK, CDR2 SYGVNS, per germline. Trimming took 4 bases from V and 1 from J, leaving 13 bases between them. This CDR3 has 15 residues. This CDR3 reads CASSAAGAAQETQYF. The CDR3 nucleotides are TGTGCCAGCAGTGCGGCAGGGGCCGCCCAAGAGACCCAGTACTTC.

This clonotype appeared a few times. The chain has TRBV24-1 and TRBJ2-3; D is undetermined. With 3 bases removed from V and 3 bases from J, the gap between germline ends came to 9 bases. This CDR3 region has 14 residues. Germline CDR1 and CDR2: KGHDR and SFDVKD. The DNA for the CDR3 is TGTGCCACCAGTGATCCGCGCGTGACAGATACGCAGTATTTT. This translates into CATSDPRVTDTQYF.

This clonotype occurred a few times. The J gene is TRBJ2-1, the V gene TRBV29-1; D is perhaps TRBD2 (5 bases). The CDR3 covers 13 residues. V lost 0 bases and J lost 4, with 7 bases in between. Germline values: CDR1 SQVTM, CDR2 ANQGSEA. The CDR3 reads CSVEEAGYNEQFF. The CDR3 coding sequence is TGCAGCGTTGAAGAGGCGGGTTACAATGAGCAGTTCTTC.

This chain links TRBV28 with TRBJ2-3, with 14 positions matching TRBD2. Germline V gene sequence: CDR1 MDHEN, CDR2 SYDVKM. The CDR3 loop spans 16 amino acids. V gave up 5 bases and J gave up 1 base; unmatched junction bases: 2. CDR3 coding DNA: TGTGCCAGCAGTGAGACTAGCGGGGGGGGCACAGATACGCAGTATTTT. Translated: CASSETSGGGTDTQYF. Filled out from reference TRBV28 and TRBJ2-3, the complete variable domain reads DVKVTQSSRYLVKRTGEKVFLECVQDMDHENMFWYRQDPGLGLRLIYFSYDVKMKEKGDIPEGYSVSREKKERFSLILESASTNQTSMYLCASSETSGGGTDTQYFGPGTRLTVL.

J is TRBJ2-1 and V is TRBV5-1; 7 bases map to TRBD1. Trimming removed 4 bases from V and 5 bases from J; junction bases left unmatched: 15. Germline CDR1 is SGHRS and CDR2 is YFSETQ. The CDR3 length is 17 residues. For the CDR3, the DNA is TGCGCCAGCAGCCTTCGGGTGATGACAGGGCGGAACAATGAGCAGTTCTTC. This gives the protein CASSLRVMTGRNNEQFF.

V gene TRBV27 combines with J gene TRBJ2-7; no definite D call. The V end was cut by 3 bases, the J end by 0 bases, with 9 bases between. CDR3 length: 14 residues. In germline, CDR1 is MNHEY, CDR2 SMNVEV (reference sequence). CDR3 amino acids: CASSFSADSYEQYF. The CDR3 DNA follows: TGTGCCAGCAGTTTTTCCGCGGACTCCTACGAGCAGTACTTC.

This clonotype was counted a few times. The rearrangement uses TRBV24-1 and TRBJ2-7; D not resolved. This CDR3 is 14 amino acids long. CDR1 and CDR2 from the germline V gene are KGHDR and SFDVKD. V lost 3 bases and J 4 bases, leaving 12 bases between the germline ends. CDR3 sequence reads: CATSDADRPYEQYF. CDR3 DNA sequence: TGTGCCACCAGTGATGCCGACCGACCATACGAGCAGTACTTC.

The chain is built from TRBV3-1 and TRBJ2-3; 7 nucleotides align to TRBD2. Germline CDR1 reads LGHDT; CDR2 reads YNNKEL (reference sequence). The CDR3 spans 15 residues. After removal of 2 bases from V and 2 bases from J, the junction contained 4 bases not matched to a gene. The CDR3, as DNA: TGTGCCAGCAGCCAACCAAGCGGGAACACAGATACGCAGTATTTT. This sequence encodes CASSQPSGNTDTQYF.

The chain recombines TRBV7-9 with TRBJ2-2, with a weak D call TRBD2 (6 bases). This CDR3 has 14 residues. V lost 8 bases, J lost 4 bases, and 14 bases lay in between. Germline V gene data show CDR1 as SEHNR and CDR2 as FQNEAQ (reference sequence). CDR3 protein: CASGRNQATGELFF. CDR3 DNA: TGTGCCAGCGGGAGGAACCAGGCCACCGGGGAGCTGTTTTTT.

The rearrangement joins TRBV10-3 to TRBJ2-7; D is unresolved. CDR3 length equals 11 residues. V was shortened by 5 bases and J by 4 bases, with 6 bases between the two germline ends. The germline V gene has CDR1 ENHRY and CDR2 SYGVKD. The CDR3 coding sequence is TGTGCCATCAGTAATCTTTACGAGCAGTACTTC. Translating gives CAISNLYEQYF.

This chain joins TRBV7-9 and TRBJ2-1; D unclear. Germline lookup yields CDR1 SEHNR and CDR2 FQNEAQ (reference sequence). V lost 4 bases, J lost 5 bases, and 9 bases lay in between. The CDR3 consists of 13 residues. The CDR3 sequence is CASSSDHHNEQFF. DNA of the CDR3: TGTGCCAGCAGCTCGGACCACCACAATGAGCAGTTCTTC.

This clonotype was recorded a few times. The V and J genes are TRBV27 and TRBJ2-7; 10 nucleotides agree with TRBD2. Germline assignment: CDR1 MNHEY and CDR2 SMNVEV (reference sequence). The CDR3 has 14 amino acids. Unmatched junction bases numbered 8, after V lost 3 bases and J lost 9 bases. Here the CDR3 reads CASSFKREGPRQYF. CDR3 DNA: TGTGCCAGCAGTTTCAAGCGGGAGGGCCCCCGGCAGTACTTC.

This chain links TRBV20-1 with TRBJ2-7, with D uncertain. The CDR3 sequence is 11 residues long. V was clipped by 3 bases and J by 0 bases, with 3 bases between them. Germline V lookup: CDR1 DFQATT, CDR2 SNEGSKA (reference sequence). The CDR3 DNA sequence: TGCAGTGCTAGCAGCTCCTACGAGCAGTACTTC. Translated, it gives CSASSSYEQYF.